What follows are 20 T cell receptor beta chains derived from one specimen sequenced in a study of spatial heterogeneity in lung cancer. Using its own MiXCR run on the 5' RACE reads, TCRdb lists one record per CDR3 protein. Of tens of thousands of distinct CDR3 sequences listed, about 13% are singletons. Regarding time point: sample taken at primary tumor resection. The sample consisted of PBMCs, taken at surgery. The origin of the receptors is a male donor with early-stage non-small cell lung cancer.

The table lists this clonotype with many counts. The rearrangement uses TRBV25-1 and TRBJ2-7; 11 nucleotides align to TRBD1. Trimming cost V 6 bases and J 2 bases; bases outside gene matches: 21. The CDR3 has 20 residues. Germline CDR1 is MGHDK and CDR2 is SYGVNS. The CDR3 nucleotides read TGTGCCAGCAGGCCCATATCCGGGACAGGGGGAAAAAAATTCCCCTACGAGCAGTACTTC. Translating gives CASRPISGTGGKKFPYEQYF.

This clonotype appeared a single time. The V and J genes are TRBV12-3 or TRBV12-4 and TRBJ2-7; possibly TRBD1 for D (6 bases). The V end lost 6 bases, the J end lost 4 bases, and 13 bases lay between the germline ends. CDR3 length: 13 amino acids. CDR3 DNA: TGTGCCAGCAGATCCGGGACAAGTTACGAGCAGTACTTC. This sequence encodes CASRSGTSYEQYF.

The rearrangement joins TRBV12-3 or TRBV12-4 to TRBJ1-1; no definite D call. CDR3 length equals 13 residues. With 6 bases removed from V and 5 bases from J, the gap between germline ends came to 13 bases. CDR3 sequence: CASRSQRRTEAFF. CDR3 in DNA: TGTGCCAGCAGATCCCAGAGGCGAACTGAAGCTTTCTTT.

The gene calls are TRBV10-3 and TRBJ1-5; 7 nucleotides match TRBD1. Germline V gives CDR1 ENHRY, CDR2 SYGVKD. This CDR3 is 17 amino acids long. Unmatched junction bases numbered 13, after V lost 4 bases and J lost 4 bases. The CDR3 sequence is CAISATGTEDGNQPQHF. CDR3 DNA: TGTGCCATCAGTGCGACCGGGACAGAAGATGGAAATCAGCCCCAGCATTTT.

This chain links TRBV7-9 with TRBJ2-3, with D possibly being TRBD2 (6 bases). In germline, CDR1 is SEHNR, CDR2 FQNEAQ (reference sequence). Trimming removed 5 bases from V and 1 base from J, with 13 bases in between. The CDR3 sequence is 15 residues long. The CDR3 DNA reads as TGTGCCAGCAGCCTAGTGATAGCGGGCACAGATACGCAGTATTTT. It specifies CASSLVIAGTDTQYF.

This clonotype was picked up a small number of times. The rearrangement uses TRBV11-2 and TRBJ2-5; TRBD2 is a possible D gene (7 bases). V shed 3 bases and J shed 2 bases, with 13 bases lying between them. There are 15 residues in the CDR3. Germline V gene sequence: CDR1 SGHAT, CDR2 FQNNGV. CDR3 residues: CASSFRGRGQETQYF. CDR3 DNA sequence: TGTGCCAGCAGCTTCCGGGGGAGGGGGCAAGAGACCCAGTACTTC.

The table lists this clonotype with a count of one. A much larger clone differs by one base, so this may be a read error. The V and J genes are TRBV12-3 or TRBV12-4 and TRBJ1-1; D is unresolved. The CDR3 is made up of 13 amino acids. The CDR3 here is CVSTPKENTEAFF. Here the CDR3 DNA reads TGTGTCAGCACCCCGAAGGAGAACACTGAAGCTTTCTTT.

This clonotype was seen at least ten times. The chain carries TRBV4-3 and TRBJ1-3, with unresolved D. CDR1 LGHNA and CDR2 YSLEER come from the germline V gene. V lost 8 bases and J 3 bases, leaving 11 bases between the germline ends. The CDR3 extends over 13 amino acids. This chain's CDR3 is CASSPMLGNTIYF. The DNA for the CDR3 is TGCGCCAGCTCCCCCATGCTTGGAAACACCATATATTTT.

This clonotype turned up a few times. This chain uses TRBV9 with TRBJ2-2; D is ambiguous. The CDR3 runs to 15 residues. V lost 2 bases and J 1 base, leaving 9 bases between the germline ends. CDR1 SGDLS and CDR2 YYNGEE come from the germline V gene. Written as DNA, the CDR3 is TGTGCCAGCAGCGTTGGAGTCGGGAACACCGGGGAGCTGTTTTTT. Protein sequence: CASSVGVGNTGELFF.

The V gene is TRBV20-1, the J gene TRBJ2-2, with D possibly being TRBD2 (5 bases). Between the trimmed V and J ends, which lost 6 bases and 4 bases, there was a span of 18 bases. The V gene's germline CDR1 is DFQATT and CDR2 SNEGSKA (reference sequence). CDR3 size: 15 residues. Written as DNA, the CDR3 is TGCAGTGCCCCCCGACTCTTGGGAGTCACCGGGGAGCTGTTTTTT. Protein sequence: CSAPRLLGVTGELFF.

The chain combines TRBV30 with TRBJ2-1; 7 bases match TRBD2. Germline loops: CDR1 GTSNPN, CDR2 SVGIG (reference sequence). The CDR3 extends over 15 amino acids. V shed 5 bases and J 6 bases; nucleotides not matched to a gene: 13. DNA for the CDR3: TGTGCCTGGGGCCAAGCGGGACTTCGGTTCAATGAGCAGTTCTTC. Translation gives CAWGQAGLRFNEQFF.

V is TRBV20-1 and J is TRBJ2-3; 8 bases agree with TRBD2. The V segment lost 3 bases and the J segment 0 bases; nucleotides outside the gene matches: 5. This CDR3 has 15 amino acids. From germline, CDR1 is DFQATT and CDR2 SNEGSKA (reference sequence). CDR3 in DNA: TGCAGTGCTAGTAGTAGCGGGGTGAGCACAGATACGCAGTATTTT. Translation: CSASSSGVSTDTQYF.

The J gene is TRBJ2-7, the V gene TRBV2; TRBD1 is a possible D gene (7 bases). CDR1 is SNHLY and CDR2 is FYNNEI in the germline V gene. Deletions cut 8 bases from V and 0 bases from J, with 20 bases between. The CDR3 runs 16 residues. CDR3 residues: CASGGQGGPTSYEQYF. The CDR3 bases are TGTGCCAGCGGCGGGCAGGGGGGACCGACCTCCTACGAGCAGTACTTC. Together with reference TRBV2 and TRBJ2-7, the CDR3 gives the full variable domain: EPEVTQTPSHQVTQMGQEVILRCVPISNHLYFYWYRQILGQKVEFLVSFYNNEISEKSEIFDDQFSVERPDGSNFTLKIRSTKLEDSAMYFCASGGQGGPTSYEQYFGPGTRLTVT.

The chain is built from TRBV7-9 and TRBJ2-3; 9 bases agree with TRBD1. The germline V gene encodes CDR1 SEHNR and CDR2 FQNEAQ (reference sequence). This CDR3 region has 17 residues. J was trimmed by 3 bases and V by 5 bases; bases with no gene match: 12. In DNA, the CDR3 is TGTGCCAGCAGCCCACTGGGACAGGGTGTCGGAACAGATACGCAGTATTTT. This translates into CASSPLGQGVGTDTQYF.

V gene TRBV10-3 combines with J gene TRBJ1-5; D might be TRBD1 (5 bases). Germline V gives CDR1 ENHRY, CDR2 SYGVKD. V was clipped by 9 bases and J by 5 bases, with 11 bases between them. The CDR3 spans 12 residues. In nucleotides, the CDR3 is TGTGCCATACGATCGGGGGATCAGCCCCAGCATTTT. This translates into CAIRSGDQPQHF.

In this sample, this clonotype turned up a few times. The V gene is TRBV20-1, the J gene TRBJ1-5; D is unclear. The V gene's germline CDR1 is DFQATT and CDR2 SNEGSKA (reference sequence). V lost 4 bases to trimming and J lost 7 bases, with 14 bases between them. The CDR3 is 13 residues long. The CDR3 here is CSAKGLMGQPQHF. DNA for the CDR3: TGCAGTGCTAAAGGACTCATGGGACAGCCCCAGCATTTT.

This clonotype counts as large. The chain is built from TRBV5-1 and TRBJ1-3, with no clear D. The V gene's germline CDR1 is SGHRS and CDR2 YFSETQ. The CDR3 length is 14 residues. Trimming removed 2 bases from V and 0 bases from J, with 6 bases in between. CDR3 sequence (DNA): TGCGCCAGCAGCTTAGGGTCCTCTGGAAACACCATATATTTT. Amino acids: CASSLGSSGNTIYF.

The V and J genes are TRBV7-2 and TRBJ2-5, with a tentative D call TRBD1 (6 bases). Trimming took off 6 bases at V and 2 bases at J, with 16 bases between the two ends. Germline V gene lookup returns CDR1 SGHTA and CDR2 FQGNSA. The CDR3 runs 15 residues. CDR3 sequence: CASRRLGGPQETQYF. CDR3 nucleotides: TGTGCCAGCAGACGGCTAGGGGGTCCTCAAGAGACCCAGTACTTC.

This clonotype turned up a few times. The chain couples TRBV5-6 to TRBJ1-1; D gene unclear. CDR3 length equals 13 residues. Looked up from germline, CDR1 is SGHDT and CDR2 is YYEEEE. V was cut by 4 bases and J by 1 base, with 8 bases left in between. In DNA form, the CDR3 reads TGTGCCAGCAGCACCGGACGGAACACTGAAGCTTTCTTT. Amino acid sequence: CASSTGRNTEAFF.

The CDR3 sequence: CASSLEAYQPETQYF. CDR3 coding DNA: TGTGCCAGCAGCTTGGAGGCCTACCAGCCGGAGACCCAGTACTTC. This rearrangement joins TRBV5-8 to TRBJ2-5; D not certain. Germline CDR1 and CDR2: SGHTS and YDEGEE. The germline V and J ends were trimmed by 0 bases and 5 bases, with 14 bases remaining between them. The CDR3 has 15 residues.